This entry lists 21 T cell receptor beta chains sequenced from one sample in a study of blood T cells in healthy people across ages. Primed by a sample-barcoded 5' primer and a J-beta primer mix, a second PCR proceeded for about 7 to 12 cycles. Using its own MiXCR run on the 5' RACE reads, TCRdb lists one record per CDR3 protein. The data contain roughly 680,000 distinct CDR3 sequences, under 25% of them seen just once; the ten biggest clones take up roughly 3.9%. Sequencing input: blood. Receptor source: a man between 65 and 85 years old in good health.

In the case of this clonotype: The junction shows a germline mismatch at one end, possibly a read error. CDR3 nucleotides: TGTGCCAGCAGTGAGTCTTACTTAGGACGGCCGACCTTC. It translates to CASSESYLGRPTF. V and J are TRBV2 and TRBJ2-5; D remains unclear. Germline CDR1 reads SNHLY; CDR2 reads FYNNEI. CDR3 length: 13 residues.

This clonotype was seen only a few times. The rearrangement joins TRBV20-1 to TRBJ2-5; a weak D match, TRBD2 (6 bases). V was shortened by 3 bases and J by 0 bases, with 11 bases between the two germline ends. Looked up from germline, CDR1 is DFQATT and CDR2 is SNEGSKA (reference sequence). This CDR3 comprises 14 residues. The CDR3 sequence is CSAREEGYQETQYF. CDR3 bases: TGCAGTGCTAGGGAGGAGGGGTACCAAGAGACCCAGTACTTC.

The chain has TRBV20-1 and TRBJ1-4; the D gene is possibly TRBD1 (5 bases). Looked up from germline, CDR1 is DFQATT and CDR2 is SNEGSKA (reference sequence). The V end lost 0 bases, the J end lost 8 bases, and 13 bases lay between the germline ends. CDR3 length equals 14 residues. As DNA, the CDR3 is TGCAGTGCTAGAGATTGGGGGAAGGGAGAAAAACTGTTTTTT. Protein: CSARDWGKGEKLFF.

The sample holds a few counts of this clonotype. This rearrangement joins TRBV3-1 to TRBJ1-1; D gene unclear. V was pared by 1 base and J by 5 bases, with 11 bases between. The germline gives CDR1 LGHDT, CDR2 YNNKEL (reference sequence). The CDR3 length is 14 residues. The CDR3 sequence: CASSQGGGRTEAFF. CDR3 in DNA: TGTGCCAGCAGCCAAGGTGGAGGAAGGACTGAAGCTTTCTTT.

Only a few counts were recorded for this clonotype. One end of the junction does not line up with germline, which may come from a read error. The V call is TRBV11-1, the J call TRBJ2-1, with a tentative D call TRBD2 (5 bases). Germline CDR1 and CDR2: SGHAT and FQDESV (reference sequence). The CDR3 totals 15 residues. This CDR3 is CAGSPRRSSYNEQFF. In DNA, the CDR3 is TGTGCCGGCAGCCCACGGAGGAGCTCCTACAATGAGCAGTTCTTC.

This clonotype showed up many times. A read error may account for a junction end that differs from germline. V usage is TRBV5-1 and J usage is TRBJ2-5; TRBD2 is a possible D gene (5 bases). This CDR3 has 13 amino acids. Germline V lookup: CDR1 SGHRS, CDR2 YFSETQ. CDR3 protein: CASSLRTQETQYF. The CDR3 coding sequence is TGTGCTAGCAGCTTACGGACCCAAGAGACCCAGTACTTC.

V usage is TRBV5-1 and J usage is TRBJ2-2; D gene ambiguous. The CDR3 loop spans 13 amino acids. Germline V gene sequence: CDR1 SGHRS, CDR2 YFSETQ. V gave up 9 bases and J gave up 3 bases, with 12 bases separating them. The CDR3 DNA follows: TGCGCCACCGCGATTACCGACACCGGGGAGCTGTTTTTT. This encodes CATAITDTGELFF.

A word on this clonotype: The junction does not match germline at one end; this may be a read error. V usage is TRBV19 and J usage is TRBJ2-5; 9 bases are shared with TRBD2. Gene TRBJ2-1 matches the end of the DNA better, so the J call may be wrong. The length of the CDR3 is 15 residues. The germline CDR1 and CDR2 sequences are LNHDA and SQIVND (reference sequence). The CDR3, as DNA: TGTACCAGTAGTGCTACGGGACTAGCCTTCAATGAGCAGTTCTTC. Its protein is CTSSATGLAFNEQFF.

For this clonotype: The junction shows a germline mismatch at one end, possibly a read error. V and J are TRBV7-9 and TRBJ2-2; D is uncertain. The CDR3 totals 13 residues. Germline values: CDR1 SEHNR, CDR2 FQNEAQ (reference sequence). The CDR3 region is CASSSPNIGELFF. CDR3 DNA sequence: TGTGCCAGCAGTTCCCCAAACATCGGGGAGCTGTTTTTT.

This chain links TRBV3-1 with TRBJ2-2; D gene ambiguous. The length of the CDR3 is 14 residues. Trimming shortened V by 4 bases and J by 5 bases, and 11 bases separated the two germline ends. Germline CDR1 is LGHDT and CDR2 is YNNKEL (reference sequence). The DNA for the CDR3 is TGTGCCAGCAGCCCCCAGACTCAAACCGGGGAGCTGTTTTTT. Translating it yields CASSPQTQTGELFF. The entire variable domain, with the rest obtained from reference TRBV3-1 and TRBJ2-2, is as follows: DTAVSQTPKYLVTQMGNDKSIKCEQNLGHDTMYWYKQDSKKFLKIMFSYNNKELIINETVPNRFSPKSPDKAHLNLHINSLELGDSAVYFCASSPQTQTGELFFGEGSRLTVL.

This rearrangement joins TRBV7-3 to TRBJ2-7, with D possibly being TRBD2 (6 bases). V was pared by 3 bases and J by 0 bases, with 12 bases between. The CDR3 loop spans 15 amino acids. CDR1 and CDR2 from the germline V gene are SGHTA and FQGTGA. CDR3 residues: CASSFGGPGSYEQYF. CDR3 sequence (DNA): TGTGCCAGCAGCTTCGGGGGTCCAGGCTCCTACGAGCAGTACTTC.

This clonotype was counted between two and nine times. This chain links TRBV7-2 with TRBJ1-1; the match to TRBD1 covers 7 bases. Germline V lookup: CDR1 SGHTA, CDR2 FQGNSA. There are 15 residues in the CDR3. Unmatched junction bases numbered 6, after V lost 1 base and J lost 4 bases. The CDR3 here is CASSLDGRGSTEAFF. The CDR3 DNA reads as TGTGCCAGCAGCTTAGACGGCAGGGGGTCCACTGAAGCTTTCTTT.

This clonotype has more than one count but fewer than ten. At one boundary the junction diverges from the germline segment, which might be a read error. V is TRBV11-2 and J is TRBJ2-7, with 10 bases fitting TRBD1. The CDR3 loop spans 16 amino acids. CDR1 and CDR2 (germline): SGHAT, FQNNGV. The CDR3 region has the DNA TGTGCCAGCAGCGAAAGGGGACAGGGGTTTTCCTTCGAGCAGTACTTC. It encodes CASSERGQGFSFEQYF. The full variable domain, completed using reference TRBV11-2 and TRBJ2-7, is EAGVAQSPRYKIIEKRQSVAFWCNPISGHATLYWYQQILGQGPKLLIQFQNNGVVDDSQLPKDRFSAERLKGVDSTLKIQPAKLEDSAVYLCASSERGQGFSFEQYFGPGTRLTVT.

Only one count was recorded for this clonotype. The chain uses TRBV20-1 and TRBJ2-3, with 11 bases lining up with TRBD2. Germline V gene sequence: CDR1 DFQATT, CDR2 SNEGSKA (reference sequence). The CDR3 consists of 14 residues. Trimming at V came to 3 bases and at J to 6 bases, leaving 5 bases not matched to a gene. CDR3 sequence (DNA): TGCAGTGCTAGGACTAGCGGGACTAGGGATACGCAGTATTTT. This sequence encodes CSARTSGTRDTQYF.

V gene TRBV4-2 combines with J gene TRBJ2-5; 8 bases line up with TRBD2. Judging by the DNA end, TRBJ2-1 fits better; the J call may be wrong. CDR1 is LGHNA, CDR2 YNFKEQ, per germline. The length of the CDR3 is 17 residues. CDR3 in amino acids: CASSILGVTSGYNEQFF. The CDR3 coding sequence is TGTGCCAGCAGCATCCTCGGTGTCACTAGCGGATACAATGAGCAGTTCTTC.

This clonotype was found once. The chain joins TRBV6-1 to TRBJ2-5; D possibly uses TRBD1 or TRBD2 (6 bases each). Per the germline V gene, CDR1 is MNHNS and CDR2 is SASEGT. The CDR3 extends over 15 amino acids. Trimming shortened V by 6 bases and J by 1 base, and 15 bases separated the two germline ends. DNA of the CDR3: TGTGCCAGCAGCACCAGACGGGGGCTCCAAGAGACCCAGTACTTC. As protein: CASSTRRGLQETQYF.

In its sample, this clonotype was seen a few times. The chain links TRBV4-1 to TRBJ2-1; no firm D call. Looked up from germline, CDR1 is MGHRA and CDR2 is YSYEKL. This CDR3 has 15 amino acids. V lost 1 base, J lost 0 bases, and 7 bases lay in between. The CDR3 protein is CASSQVATSYNEQFF. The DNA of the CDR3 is TGCGCCAGCAGCCAAGTGGCCACCTCCTACAATGAGCAGTTCTTC.

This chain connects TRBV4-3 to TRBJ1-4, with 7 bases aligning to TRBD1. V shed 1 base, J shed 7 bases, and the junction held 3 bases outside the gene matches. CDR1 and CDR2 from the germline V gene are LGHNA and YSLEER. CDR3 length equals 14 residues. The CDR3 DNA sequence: TGCGCCAGCAGCCAAGTGACAGGGCGTGAAAAACTGTTTTTT. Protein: CASSQVTGREKLFF.

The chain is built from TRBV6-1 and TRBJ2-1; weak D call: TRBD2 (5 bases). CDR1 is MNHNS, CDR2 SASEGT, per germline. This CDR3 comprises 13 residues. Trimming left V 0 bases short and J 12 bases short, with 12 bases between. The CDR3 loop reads CASSEAQPSPQFF. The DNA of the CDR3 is TGTGCCAGCAGTGAAGCTCAGCCTAGCCCGCAGTTCTTC.

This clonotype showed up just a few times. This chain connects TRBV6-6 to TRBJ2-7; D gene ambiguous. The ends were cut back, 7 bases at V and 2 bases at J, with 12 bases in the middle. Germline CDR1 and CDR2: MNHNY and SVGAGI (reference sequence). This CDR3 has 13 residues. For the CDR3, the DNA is TGTGCCAGCACGGCGAGCGAAACCTACGAGCAGTACTTC. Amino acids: CASTASETYEQYF.

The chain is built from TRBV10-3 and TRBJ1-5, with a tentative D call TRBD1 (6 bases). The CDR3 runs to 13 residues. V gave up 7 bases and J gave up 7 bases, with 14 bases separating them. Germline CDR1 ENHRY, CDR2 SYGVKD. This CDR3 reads CAITRDIEQPQHF. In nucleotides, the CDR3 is TGTGCCATCACCCGGGACATAGAACAGCCCCAGCATTTT.